This T cell receptor (beta chain) is drawn from a study of vaccination and CD4 T cells after COVID-19. An Oncomine TCR Beta short-read assay was used to sequence the DNA from cultured CD4+ T cells. Someone extracted genomic DNA from cultured CD4+ T cells. Via MiXCR, TCRdb re-called the PCR reads, giving one row per CDR3 protein. The data show around 20,000 distinct CDR3 sequences, 43% seen once. As for this clonotype: Its cognate antigen is unknown.

Sample treatment: roughly 11-day PBMC culture with coronavirus spike peptide pools or control peptides (ViraFEST assay). The CDR3 contains 13 residues. Germline CDR1 and CDR2: MNHEY and SMNVEV (reference sequence). V gave up 1 base and J gave up 3 bases, with 6 bases separating them. Regarding the study as a whole: From a median of roughly 21 to 38, SARS-CoV-2-reactive clonotypes increased, though not significantly.

The sample comprised CD4+ T cells from blood, cultured in vitro. The TCR was taken from a human donor who had recovered from COVID-19. V gene TRBV27 combines with J gene TRBJ1-1; the D is unclear. In nucleotides, the CDR3 is TGTGCCAGCAGTTTATACAGCTACACTGAAGCTTTCTTT. Translating it yields CASSLYSYTEAFF.